The 4 T cell receptor beta chains below all came from one sample that was sequenced in a study of T cell changes during pregnancy in multiple sclerosis. Sequencing used immunoSEQ multiplex PCR; TCRdb keeps in-frame clones, though not all of them. The repertoire holds about 68,000 clones, with about 90% as singletons. The specimen was peripheral blood, collected in the second trimester of pregnancy. The receptors here all came from a female donor in good health, enrolled as a control in a pregnancy study.

The chain has TRBV6-1 and TRBJ1-2, with D possibly being TRBD1 (6 bases). V was cut by 4 bases and J by 3 bases, with 12 bases left in between. CDR3 size: 14 residues. CDR1 and CDR2 (germline): MNHNS, SASEGT. CDR3 sequence: CASSVDRIDYGYTF. CDR3 nucleotide sequence: TGTGCCAGCAGTGTGGACAGAATTGACTATGGCTACACCTTC.

The chain recombines TRBV7-2 with TRBJ2-3; 12 bases match TRBD2. The germline V gene has CDR1 SGHTA and CDR2 FQGNSA. The CDR3 covers 18 residues. Trimming at V came to 1 base and at J to 4 bases, leaving 9 bases not matched to a gene. CDR3 loop: CASSLVGLAGGGADTQYF. For the CDR3, the DNA is TGTGCCAGCAGCTTAGTCGGGCTAGCGGGAGGGGGGGCAGATACGCAGTATTTT.

V gene TRBV28 combines with J gene TRBJ1-2; maybe TRBD1 (6 bases). V shed 4 bases and J shed 4 bases, with 7 bases lying between them. This CDR3 has 12 amino acids. Germline CDR1 reads MDHEN; CDR2 reads SYDVKM. CDR3 nucleotides: TGTGCCAGCAGTTCGGACAGCTATGGCTACACCTTC. It translates to CASSSDSYGYTF.

The chain recombines TRBV7-2 with TRBJ2-1; possibly TRBD2 for D (5 bases). The CDR3 covers 16 residues. Trimming removed 4 bases at V and 1 base at J, with 14 bases between. CDR1 and CDR2 from the germline V gene are SGHTA and FQGNSA. Here the CDR3 reads CASSSSPSSSYNEQFF. DNA of the CDR3: TGTGCCAGCAGCTCATCGCCTAGCTCATCCTACAATGAGCAGTTCTTC.